This T cell receptor (beta chain) was captured by sequencing in a study of cytomegalovirus exposure and HLA in healthy donors. For the study at large: Per a later analysis, the 666 first-cohort and about 120 validation repertoires shared one platform.

Profiling relied on immunoSEQ multiplex PCR, and the TCRdb table lists in-frame clones only, not all of them. The sample has 150,000 to 200,000 clones, roughly 84% seen once. Findings and caveats of the study: As confirmed in vitro, a few CMV-associated chains were specific for CMV antigens. The study listed under 200 cytomegalovirus-associated TCR beta chains. Most TCR sequences were uncommon, yet certain public TCRs appeared in many donors.

Germline trimming cut 3 bases from V and 7 bases from J; bases unmatched to any gene: 6. Looked up from germline, CDR1 is MNHEY and CDR2 is SMNVEV (reference sequence). The CDR3 is made up of 15 amino acids. The table lists this clone with many counts. Its antigen is unknown. The chain is built from TRBV27 and TRBJ2-3; 11 nucleotides align to TRBD2. The sequence came from a man aged 30 to 45 in good health and CMV-seropositive. Sequencing was carried out using PBMCs. CDR3 sequence: CASSFMTSGANTQYF. DNA for the CDR3: TGTGCCAGCAGTTTCATGACTAGCGGGGCGAATACGCAGTATTTT.